Shown below are 15 T cell receptor beta chains from a single sample sequenced in a study of cytomegalovirus exposure and HLA in healthy donors (dated by TCRdb to the late 2010s). The receptor library was made with the immunoSEQ multiplex PCR assay. Here the immuneACCESS table is served through TCRdb, limited to in-frame sequences with V and J called. Missing clones are a known gap in these copies; in checked studies unresolved V genes cover under half, and the rest lacks a known reason. The sample profile shows a few hundred thousand clones; 87% of them were found once. About 11% of the sample goes to the ten largest clones. The sample taken for sequencing was PBMCs. These receptors originate from a man aged 18 to 30 in good health and CMV-seropositive.

This clone was recorded once. The same CDR3 is also encoded by other DNA sequences in this sample. The chain uses TRBV6-5 and TRBJ2-7; 11 bases are a match to TRBD2. This CDR3 is built from 15 residues. The junction had 3 bases not matched to a gene; V was cut back by 5 bases and J by 0 bases. CDR1 and CDR2 from the germline V gene are MNHEY and SVGAGI. The DNA of the CDR3 is TGTGCCAGCAGTCTCGGGACTAGCGGCTCCTACGAGCAGTACTTC. It translates to CASSLGTSGSYEQYF.

The chain employs TRBV7-2 and TRBJ1-1; D gene uncertain. Trimming pared 6 bases from V and 2 bases from J, leaving 4 bases between. CDR1 and CDR2 from the germline V gene are SGHTA and FQGNSA. The length of the CDR3 is 11 residues. The CDR3 DNA is TGTGCCAGCAGATTTAACACTGAAGCTTTCTTT. It encodes CASRFNTEAFF.

The chain is built from TRBV25-1 and TRBJ1-1, with a possible D match to TRBD1 (5 bases). This CDR3 is 12 amino acids long. Trimming stripped 3 bases from V and 5 bases from J, with 7 bases between. The germline gives CDR1 MGHDK, CDR2 SYGVNS. CDR3 bases: TGTGCCAGCAGTGACGGGGCTACTGAAGCTTTCTTT. Translation: CASSDGATEAFF.

In its sample, this clone was seen once. The chain recombines TRBV5-1 with TRBJ1-4; 8 bases align to TRBD1. Trimming removed 3 bases from V and 0 bases from J; junction bases left unmatched: 4. This CDR3 contains 16 residues. Germline V gene lookup returns CDR1 SGHRS and CDR2 YFSETQ. This CDR3 is CASSSGQGTTNEKLFF. In nucleotides, the CDR3 is TGCGCCAGCAGCTCCGGACAGGGAACAACTAATGAAAAACTGTTTTTT.

V usage is TRBV30 and J usage is TRBJ2-3; D uncertain. This CDR3 has 13 residues. Germline assignment: CDR1 GTSNPN and CDR2 SVGIG (reference sequence). The V end lost 5 bases, the J end lost 2 bases, and 11 bases lay between the germline ends. CDR3 sequence: CAWEYGFTDTQYF. CDR3 bases: TGTGCCTGGGAGTACGGGTTCACAGATACGCAGTATTTT.

The V call is TRBV7-9, the J call TRBJ1-1; D is unresolved. This CDR3 spans 13 amino acids. Per the germline V gene, CDR1 is SEHNR and CDR2 is FQNEAQ (reference sequence). V was clipped by 5 bases and J by 7 bases, with 14 bases between them. CDR3 in amino acids: CASSRPYGVEAFF. CDR3 bases: TGTGCCAGCAGCAGACCCTACGGGGTTGAAGCTTTCTTT.

V usage is TRBV27 and J usage is TRBJ1-1; a possible D gene is TRBD1 (5 bases). The CDR3 is made up of 13 amino acids. CDR1 is MNHEY, CDR2 SMNVEV, per germline (reference sequence). V lost 6 bases, J lost 1 base, and 9 bases lay in between. As DNA, the CDR3 is TGTGCCAGCAGCTATACAGGGAACACTGAAGCTTTCTTT. Protein product: CASSYTGNTEAFF.

The V call is TRBV30, the J call TRBJ2-3; D remains unclear. V was cut by 1 base and J by 3 bases, with 14 bases left in between. Germline CDR1 GTSNPN, CDR2 SVGIG (reference sequence). The CDR3 is 15 residues long. The CDR3 here is CAWSGPTHPTDTQYF. The CDR3 DNA is TGTGCCTGGAGTGGGCCTACACATCCTACAGATACGCAGTATTTT.

The gene calls are TRBV11-3 and TRBJ2-7, with 11 bases identical to TRBD2. CDR3 length: 17 residues. Germline values: CDR1 SGHNT, CDR2 YENEEA. J lost 4 bases, V lost 10 bases, and 18 bases had no gene match. CDR3 sequence reads: CATSLGTSGPRRYEQYF. CDR3 DNA sequence: TGTGCCACAAGCTTGGGGACTAGCGGCCCGAGGAGGTACGAGCAGTACTTC.

This clone appeared a single time. The V call is TRBV27, the J call TRBJ2-7, with D perhaps TRBD2 (6 bases). Looked up from germline, CDR1 is MNHEY and CDR2 is SMNVEV (reference sequence). The CDR3 has 15 residues. Trimming took off 7 bases at V and 0 bases at J, with 16 bases between the two ends. The CDR3 bases are TGTGCCAGCACCTCCGGGCGGGACTCCTCCTACGAGCAGTACTTC. Protein: CASTSGRDSSYEQYF.

The chain couples TRBV11-2 to TRBJ2-2; D is unclear. The V and J ends lost 4 bases and 4 bases respectively, with 10 bases between them. CDR1 SGHAT and CDR2 FQNNGV come from the germline V gene. The CDR3 extends over 14 amino acids. This chain's CDR3 is CASSSQPPTGELFF. The CDR3 DNA sequence: TGTGCCAGCAGCTCCCAACCTCCCACCGGGGAGCTGTTTTTT.

The genes are TRBV4-2 and TRBJ1-5; the D gene is possibly TRBD1 (5 bases). The CDR3 sequence is 15 residues long. With 5 bases removed from V and 0 bases from J, the gap between germline ends came to 11 bases. Germline CDR1 LGHNA, CDR2 YNFKEQ. CDR3 sequence (DNA): TGTGCCAGCAGCAGAGACAGTTTTAGCAATCAGCCCCAGCATTTT. Protein: CASSRDSFSNQPQHF.

This sequence joins TRBV30 and TRBJ2-1, with a tentative D call TRBD1 (6 bases). V was pared by 0 bases and J by 13 bases, with 10 bases between. Germline assignment: CDR1 GTSNPN and CDR2 SVGIG (reference sequence). The CDR3 is 11 amino acids. The DNA of the CDR3 is TGTGCCTGGAGTGTTCAGGGGCGCCAGTTCTTC. As protein: CAWSVQGRQFF.

V and J are TRBV10-3 and TRBJ2-7, with 7 bases lining up with TRBD1. This CDR3 spans 12 amino acids. CDR1 and CDR2 (germline): ENHRY, SYGVKD. Trimming removed 5 bases from V and 4 bases from J; junction bases left unmatched: 2. CDR3 nucleotide sequence: TGTGCCATCAGTCGGACAGGTTACGAGCAGTACTTC. It is translated as CAISRTGYEQYF.

Here the CDR3 DNA reads TGTGCCAGCAGTGCCCCCAGGGCTGCCGGGGAGCTGTTTTTT. Translated, it gives CASSAPRAAGELFF. This chain uses TRBV5-5 with TRBJ2-2; D might be TRBD1 (5 bases). CDR1 and CDR2 from the germline V gene are SGHKS and YYEKEE (reference sequence). There are 14 residues in the CDR3. Deletions cut 5 bases from V and 6 bases from J, with 14 bases between.